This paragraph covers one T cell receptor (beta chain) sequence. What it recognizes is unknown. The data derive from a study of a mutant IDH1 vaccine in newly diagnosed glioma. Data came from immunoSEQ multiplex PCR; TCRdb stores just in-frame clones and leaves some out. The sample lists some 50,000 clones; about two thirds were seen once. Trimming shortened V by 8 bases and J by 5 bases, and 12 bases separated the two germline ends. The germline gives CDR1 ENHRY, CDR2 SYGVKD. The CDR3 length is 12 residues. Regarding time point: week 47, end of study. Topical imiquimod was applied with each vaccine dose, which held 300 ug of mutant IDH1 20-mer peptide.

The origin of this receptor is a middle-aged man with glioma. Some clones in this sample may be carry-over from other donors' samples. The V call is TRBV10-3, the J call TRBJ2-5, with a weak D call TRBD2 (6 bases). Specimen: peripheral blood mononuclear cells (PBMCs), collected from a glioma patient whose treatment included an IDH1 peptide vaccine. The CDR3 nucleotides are TGTGCCATCGGGGAGGAGGGGGAGACCCAGTACTTC. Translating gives CAIGEEGETQYF.